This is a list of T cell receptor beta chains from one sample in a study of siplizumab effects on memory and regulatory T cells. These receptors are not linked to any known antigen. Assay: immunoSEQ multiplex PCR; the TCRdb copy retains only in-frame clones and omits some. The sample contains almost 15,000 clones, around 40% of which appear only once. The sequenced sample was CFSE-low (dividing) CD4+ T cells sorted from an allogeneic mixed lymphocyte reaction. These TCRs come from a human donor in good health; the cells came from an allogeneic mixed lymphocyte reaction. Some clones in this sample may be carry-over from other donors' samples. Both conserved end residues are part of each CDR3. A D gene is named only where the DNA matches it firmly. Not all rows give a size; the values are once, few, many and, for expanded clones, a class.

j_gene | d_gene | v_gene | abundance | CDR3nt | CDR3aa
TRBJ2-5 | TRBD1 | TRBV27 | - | TGTGCCAGCAGACTCGGACAGGGACCCCAAGAGACCCAGTACTTC | CASRLGQGPQETQYF
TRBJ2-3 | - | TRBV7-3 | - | TGTGCCAGCAGCCACGGGCCAGATACGCAGTATTTT | CASSHGPDTQYF
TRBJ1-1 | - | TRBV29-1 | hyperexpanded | TGCAGCGTTGCCGTCACATCCGTGAACACTGAAGCTTTCTTT | CSVAVTSVNTEAFF
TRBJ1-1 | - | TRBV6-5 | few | TGTGCCAGCAGGTCAGACAGGAGAACTGAAGCTTTCTTT | CASRSDRRTEAFF
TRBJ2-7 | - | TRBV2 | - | TGTGCCAGCAGTCGATCCTACGAGCAGTACTTC | CASSRSYEQYF
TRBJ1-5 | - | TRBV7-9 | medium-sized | TGTGCCAGCAGCCCAATTAGGGCTAATCAGCCCCAGCATTTT | CASSPIRANQPQHF
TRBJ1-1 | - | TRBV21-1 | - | TGTGCCAGCAGGCGGTTAATATACACAATTCGCACTGAAGCTTTCTTT | CASRRLIYTIRTEAFF
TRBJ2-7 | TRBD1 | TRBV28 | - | TGTGCCAGCACCGGGACAGGGTTTTTTCGTAGGTACGAGCAGTACTTC | CASTGTGFFRRYEQYF
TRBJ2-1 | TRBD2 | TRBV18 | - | TGTGCCAGCTCACCCGGGACTAGCGGGAGGAATGAGCAGTTCTTC | CASSPGTSGRNEQFF
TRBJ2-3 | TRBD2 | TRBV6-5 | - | TGTGCCAGCAGTTACTCGATGCTAGCGGGAAATCCGCAGTATTTT | CASSYSMLAGNPQYF
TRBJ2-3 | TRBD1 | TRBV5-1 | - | TGCGCCAGCAGCCAGGGACAGAACACAGATACGCAGTATTTT | CASSQGQNTDTQYF
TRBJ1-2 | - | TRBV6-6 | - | TGTGCCAGCAGTTACTCGACGAGGAGGGGGGGAGGCTACACCTTC | CASSYSTRRGGGYTF
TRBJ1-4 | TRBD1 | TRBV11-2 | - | TGTGCCAGCAGCTTAGAACAGGGGGCCTTTAATGAAAAACTGTTTTTT | CASSLEQGAFNEKLFF
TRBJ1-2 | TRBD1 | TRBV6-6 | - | TGTGCCAGCAGTCCATTGGGACAGGTCTATGGCTACACCTTC | CASSPLGQVYGYTF
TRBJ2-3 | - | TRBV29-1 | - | TGCAGCGGTCCGACCAGGACCAAAAGGGGCTTCACAGATACGCAGTATTTT | CSGPTRTKRGFTDTQYF
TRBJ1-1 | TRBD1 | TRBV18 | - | TGTGCCAGCTCACCACGGCCGCTGACAGGGCAGGCTGAAGCTTTCTTT | CASSPRPLTGQAEAFF
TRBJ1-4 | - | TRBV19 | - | TGTGCCAGTAGGTGGGACGGACGATTTGCAACTAATGAAAAACTGTTTTTT | CASRWDGRFATNEKLFF
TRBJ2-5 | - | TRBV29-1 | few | TGCAGCGTTGACGGGGAGTCATACAAGACCCAGTACTTC | CSVDGESYKTQYF